This TCR beta chain was profiled in a study of blood T cell repertoires in COVID-19. In the study overall: COVID-19 samples from acute and convalescent phases originated in the United States, Italy and Spain.

The study recruited people aged about 18 to 95 years across more than 20 US areas. Cohort allocation depended upon clinical history that participants reported. The CDR3 loop spans 15 amino acids. From germline, CDR1 is SNHLY and CDR2 FYNNEI. Trimming removed 2 bases from V and 7 bases from J, with 18 bases in between. Some clones are missing from TCRdb's copy, which holds only in-frame ones; the method was immunoSEQ multiplex PCR. The sample shows fewer than 200,000 clones, more than 70% of them seen only once. The sequence came from a woman between 45 and 65 years old in a cohort exposed to, infected with or recovered from COVID-19 (not recorded which). The V call is TRBV2, the J call TRBJ2-7, with a weak D call TRBD1 (6 bases). Source material: PBMCs or T cells enriched from blood (not recorded which). CDR3 region: CASSESDSSITEQYF. The CDR3 DNA reads as TGTGCCAGCAGTGAATCGGACAGCAGTATTACGGAGCAGTACTTC.